This T cell receptor (beta chain) was profiled in a study of cytomegalovirus exposure and HLA in healthy donors. Points on this clone: Antigen specificity is unknown.

13 Jbeta primers and 60 Vbeta primers were used for the PCR. This table comes from immunoSEQ multiplex PCR, and its TCRdb copy is limited to in-frame clones, with some not included. This table has roughly 120,000 clones, around 64% appearing once. CDR3 length: 14 residues. V lost 1 base to trimming and J lost 7 bases, with 17 bases between them. CDR1 and CDR2 from the germline V gene are SQVTM and ANQGSEA. Study-level findings and limits: The HLA-A and HLA-B alleles of most subjects were reportedly predicted accurately from TCR beta sequences. The authors listed approximately 150 TCR beta chains as cytomegalovirus-associated.

V gene TRBV29-1 combines with J gene TRBJ2-7; possible D gene TRBD2, 6 bases. The TCR comes from a man aged 25 to 40 in good health and CMV-seropositive. Sequencing was done on a sample of PBMCs. CDR3 bases: TGCAGCGTTGAAGCCGGGACTTCACCGCGGGAGCAGTACTTC. This encodes CSVEAGTSPREQYF.